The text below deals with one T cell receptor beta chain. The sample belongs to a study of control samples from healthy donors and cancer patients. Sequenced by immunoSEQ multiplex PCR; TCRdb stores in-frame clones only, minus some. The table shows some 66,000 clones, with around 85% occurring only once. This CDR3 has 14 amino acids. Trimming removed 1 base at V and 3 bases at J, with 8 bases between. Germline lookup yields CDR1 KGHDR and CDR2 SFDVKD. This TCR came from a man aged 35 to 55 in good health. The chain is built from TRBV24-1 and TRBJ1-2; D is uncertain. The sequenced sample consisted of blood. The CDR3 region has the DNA TGTGCCACCAGTGATTTCACGACTTACTATGGCTACACCTTC. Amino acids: CATSDFTTYYGYTF.